This TCR beta chain is drawn from a study of molecular identifiers for immune sequencing clone quantification. Study results and caveats: Among some 910,000 naive cells, as was reported, spiked Jurkat TCR RNA from one cell was detectable. Clone sizes could be underestimated for highly expanded clones when identical TCR molecules share a barcode.

In regard to this clonotype: Its antigen is still unknown.

One entry per CDR3 protein, called by TCRdb with MiXCR from the PCR reads. The profile shows tens of thousands of distinct CDR3 sequences, roughly 20% of them singletons. Germline CDR1 DFQATT, CDR2 SNEGSKA (reference sequence). CDR3 size: 12 residues. The V end was cut by 7 bases, the J end by 2 bases, with 12 bases between. This clonotype was obtained from a human donor in good health. Some libraries in this study had Jurkat cell RNA spiked in. The J gene is TRBJ2-7, the V gene TRBV20-1; a weak D match, TRBD1 (5 bases). The specimen was naive CD8+ T cells from blood, with Jurkat cell RNA spiked in. This sample's subset: FACS-sorted CD8+CD4-CCR7+CD45RA+ naive T cells. CDR3 DNA sequence: TGCAGTGTTAGGGGCATGGCCTACGAGCAGTACTTC. Encoded protein: CSVRGMAYEQYF.